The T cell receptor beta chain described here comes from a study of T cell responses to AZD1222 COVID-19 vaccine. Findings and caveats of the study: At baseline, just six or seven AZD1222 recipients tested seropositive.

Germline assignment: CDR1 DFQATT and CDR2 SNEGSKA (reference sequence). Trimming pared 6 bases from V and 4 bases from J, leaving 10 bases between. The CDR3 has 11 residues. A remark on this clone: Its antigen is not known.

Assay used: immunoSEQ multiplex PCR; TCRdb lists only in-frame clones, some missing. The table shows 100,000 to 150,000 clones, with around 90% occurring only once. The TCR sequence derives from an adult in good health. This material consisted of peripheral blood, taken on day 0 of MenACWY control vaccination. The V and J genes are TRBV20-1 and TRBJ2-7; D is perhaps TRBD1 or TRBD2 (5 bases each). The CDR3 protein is CSASGPYEQYF. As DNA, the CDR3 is TGCAGTGCCTCGGGACCATACGAGCAGTACTTC.